The rows below give T cell receptor beta chains drawn from one sample of a study of blood T cell repertoires in COVID-19. Method: immunoSEQ multiplex PCR; TCRdb's copy keeps in-frame clones and lacks some. The sample lists about 380,000 clones, 88% occurring once. The specimen sequenced was PBMCs or T cells enriched from blood (not recorded which). These receptors were taken from a woman between 18 and 29 years old who had recovered from COVID-19. Both conserved end residues are part of each CDR3. D genes are given only for firm matches. The size field is filled for only some rows; it gives once, few, many or a size class.

clone size | J gene | V gene | D gene | CDR3 protein | CDR3 DNA
few | TRBJ1-1 | TRBV6-4 | TRBD1 | CASSDSPGQGITEAFF | TGTGCCAGCAGTGACTCTCCGGGACAGGGGATCACTGAAGCTTTCTTT
once | TRBJ1-1 | TRBV5-1 | - | CASSLAGMNTEAFF | TGCGCCAGCAGCTTAGCAGGGATGAACACTGAAGCTTTCTTT
- | TRBJ2-7 | TRBV4-1 | TRBD1 | CASSQERDRDTYEQYF | TGCGCCAGCAGCCAGGAGCGGGACAGGGATACCTACGAGCAGTACTTC
- | TRBJ2-3 | TRBV4-3 | TRBD2 | CASSQDRSSGGTTDTQYF | TGCGCCAGCAGCCAAGATAGGAGTAGCGGGGGGACAACAGATACGCAGTATTTT
- | TRBJ1-1 | TRBV7-9 | - | CASGALTEAFF | TGTGCCAGCGGGGCCCTTACCGAAGCTTTCTTT
- | TRBJ2-3 | TRBV5-1 | TRBD1 | CASSLGDREIPQYF | TGCGCCAGCAGCTTGGGGGACAGGGAAATCCCGCAGTATTTT
- | TRBJ1-1 | TRBV2 | TRBD1 | CASSPRQGISAEAFF | TGTGCCAGCAGTCCTCGACAGGGGATCTCGGCTGAAGCTTTCTTT
- | TRBJ2-1 | TRBV5-1 | - | CASSPRGYNEQFF | TGCGCCAGCAGCCCACGCGGATACAATGAGCAGTTCTTC
- | TRBJ1-5 | TRBV5-1 | - | CASSLDTGPDQPQHF | TGCGCCAGCAGCTTGGATACAGGGCCAGATCAGCCCCAGCATTTT
- | TRBJ1-1 | TRBV12-3/TRBV12-4 | - | CASSLQGNTEAFF | TGTGCCAGCAGCCTACAGGGGAACACTGAAGCTTTCTTT
once | TRBJ1-2 | TRBV5-6 | TRBD1 | CASSFGVDRGNGYTF | TGTGCCAGCAGCTTTGGGGTGGACAGGGGTAATGGCTACACCTTC
few | TRBJ1-2 | TRBV6-6 | TRBD1 | CASRTGQQRGAF | TGTGCCAGCAGGACGGGACAGCAGAGGGGGGCCTTC
few | TRBJ1-2 | TRBV4-3 | TRBD1 | CASSQATGGYDGYTF | TGCGCCAGCAGCCAAGCTACAGGGGGGTATGATGGCTACACCTTC
- | TRBJ1-2 | TRBV24-1 | - | CATSDSGYGYTF | TGTGCCACCAGTGATTCCGGCTATGGCTACACCTTC
few | TRBJ1-1 | TRBV7-3 | TRBD1 | CASSSTGGKGEAFF | TGTGCCAGCAGCTCGACAGGGGGCAAGGGTGAAGCTTTCTTT
- | TRBJ2-3 | TRBV6-2/TRBV6-3 | TRBD2 | CASSSSGGTDTQYF | TGTGCCAGCAGCTCGAGCGGGGGCACAGATACGCAGTATTTT
- | TRBJ2-2 | TRBV6-4 | - | CASSDSRGSHTGELFF | TGTGCCAGCAGTGACTCGAGAGGGTCACACACCGGGGAGCTGTTTTTT
- | TRBJ1-2 | TRBV2 | - | CASSVAGPGYTF | TGTGCCAGCAGTGTGGCAGGGCCTGGCTACACCTTC
- | TRBJ1-6 | TRBV30 | - | CAWRDPGNSPLHF | TGTGCCTGGAGAGACCCAGGAAATTCACCCCTCCACTTT
once | TRBJ2-7 | TRBV27 | - | CASSFKQGVSYEQYF | TGTGCCAGCAGTTTTAAACAGGGAGTGTCCTACGAGCAGTACTTC
- | TRBJ2-6 | TRBV5-7 | TRBD1 | CASSLRDRGDSGANVLTF | TGTGCCAGCAGCCTCCGGGACAGGGGCGACTCTGGGGCCAACGTCCTGACTTTC
- | TRBJ1-2 | TRBV27 | TRBD1 | CASSSGTGRSRNYGYTF | TGTGCCAGCAGTTCCGGGACAGGGAGATCGAGGAACTATGGCTACACCTTC
- | TRBJ1-3 | TRBV9 | TRBD1 | CASSFDRVAGNTIYF | TGTGCCAGCAGCTTTGACAGGGTCGCTGGAAACACCATATATTTT
- | TRBJ2-7 | TRBV11-2 | TRBD1 | CASSFRGQGMSEQYF | TGTGCCAGCAGCTTTCGGGGACAGGGAATGAGCGAGCAGTACTTC
- | TRBJ1-1 | TRBV6-5 | - | CASSYTGQYGVEAFF | TGTGCCAGCAGTTATACCGGACAGTACGGGGTTGAGGCTTTCTTT
- | TRBJ1-2 | TRBV3-1/TRBV3-2 | TRBD1 | CASSSTGGAIGGYTF | TGTGCCAGCAGTAGTACAGGGGGCGCGATAGGGGGCTACACCTTC
- | TRBJ1-5 | TRBV5-6 | - | CASSLAGVQPQHF | TGTGCCAGCAGCTTGGCGGGGGTCCAGCCCCAGCATTTT
- | TRBJ2-7 | TRBV5-1 | TRBD1 | CASSGGTGTSYEQYF | TGCGCCAGCAGCGGCGGGACAGGGACCTCCTACGAGCAGTACTTC
few | TRBJ1-6 | TRBV2 | TRBD1 | CASSDPGQGIYNSPLHF | TGTGCCAGCAGTGACCCCGGACAGGGGATATATAATTCACCCCTCCACTTT
- | TRBJ1-1 | TRBV28 | - | CASSFGGNTEAFF | TGTGCCAGCAGTTTCGGAGGGAACACTGAAGCTTTCTTT
- | TRBJ1-3 | TRBV28 | - | CASSFSVPGNTIYF | TGTGCCAGCAGTTTCAGTGTACCTGGAAACACCATATATTTT
- | TRBJ1-2 | TRBV7-8 | - | CASSVGTGTYGYTF | TGTGCCAGCAGCGTAGGCACAGGGACGTATGGCTACACCTTC
- | TRBJ1-6 | TRBV10-3 | TRBD1 | CAISLDRVSSPLHF | TGTGCCATCAGTTTGGACAGGGTCAGTTCACCCCTCCACTTT
- | TRBJ1-5 | TRBV7-2 | - | CASSLAQVNQPQHF | TGTGCCAGCAGCTTGGCCCAGGTCAATCAGCCCCAGCATTTT
- | TRBJ2-7 | TRBV6-1 | TRBD1 | CASSEFPGQGNEQYF | TGTGCCAGCAGTGAATTCCCCGGACAGGGGAACGAGCAGTACTTC